What follows is one T cell receptor (beta chain) and its context. The sample holds a few counts of this clone. The antigen it binds to is not known. No much larger clone is present one base from it, and per-base qualities are unavailable. CDR1 and CDR2 are drawn from the germline V gene: MGHRA, YSYEKL. The CDR3 measures 15 amino acids from cysteine to phenylalanine. The entry retains the CDR3 DNA only, 45 bases that are in frame from base 1. Trimming takes 7 bases from V and 2 bases from J, and the germline ends sit 14 bases apart. Library construction relied on the immunoSEQ multiplex PCR assay. DNA from the cultured and isolated CD4+ T cells underwent TCR beta CDR3 sequencing. In the paper's pipeline: Non-productive TCR sequences were removed and reads were trimmed to the CDR3 region, keeping CDR3s of at least 7 amino acids. Antigen-specific clonotypes were identified using the MANAFEST web app by comparison of expansion in peptide wells against reference cultures. For clones to be considered positive, expansion at FDR<0.05 versus reference and all other wells, an odds ratio above 5, and a frequency above 0.1% in two replicate wells were required. A clonotype was called cross-reactive if it was significantly expanded both in SARS-CoV-2 spike wells and in at least one common cold coronavirus spike condition. CDR3 similarity was assessed by Levenshtein distance with the stringdist R package, and unrooted trees were built with ape in R 3.6.1. This immuneACCESS table, as held by TCRdb, lists in-frame sequences with V and J called but not all clones. Of the missing ones, under half trace to an unresolved V gene in checked studies; the others have no known cause. V, J and clone size are those of that table, while D and trimming were read from the DNA. The table for this sample lists about 33,000 clones; roughly 78% of them were counted only once. The ten top clones hold approximately 1.6% of the sample.

In the ViraFEST assay, PBMC were stimulated with viral peptide pools, and antigen-specific CD4+ T cell clonotypes were then identified by expansion using TCR sequencing. After roughly 11 days of culture, CD4+ T cells were isolated with the EasySep CD4+ T cell isolation kit. Each participant received two doses of an mRNA SARS-CoV-2 vaccine, either BNT162b2 or mRNA-1273. None of the healthy vaccine recipients had a prior SARS-CoV-2 infection, which was confirmed by nucleocapsid antibody tests that came back negative both before and after vaccination. Each well held 2 million to 2.5 million PBMC cultured in IMDM containing approximately 5% human AB serum, 9 to 10 IU/ml IL-2 and gentamicin, along with 10 ug/ml peptides. Half of the culture medium was replaced with fresh IL-2-containing medium on days 3 and 7. Each peptide stimulation condition was cultured in triplicate wells unless otherwise noted. PBMC were separated from whole blood using Ficoll-Paque Plus gradient centrifugation and were then either cryopreserved at -140C or used fresh. Overlapping peptide pools spanned the spike proteins of SARS-CoV-2 and the common cold coronaviruses HCoV-NL63, HCoV-OC43 and HCoV-229E. Genomic DNA was extracted from cultured CD4+ T cells with the QIAamp micro DNA kit.

The data derive from a study of vaccination effects on CD4 cells after COVID-19 (dated by TCRdb to 2021 to 2024). Regarding the complete study: Post-vaccine samples across the study were collected a median of 72 days after the second dose, with a range of 14 to 241. In both COVID-19 convalescent patients and infection-naive vaccine recipients, the study compared SARS-CoV-2 spike-specific CD4+ TCR repertoires from before mRNA vaccination with those from after it. A total of more than 8 COVID-19 convalescent patients and a handful of SARS-CoV-2-naive healthy vaccine recipients were included in the full study. Cultures from other donors in the study were sequenced using the Oncomine TCR Beta short-read assay on an Illumina iSeq 100. Here is what the overall study found, with its caveats: Marked clonal contraction was observed in both infection-induced and vaccine-induced clones at late post-vaccination timepoints, consistent with waning T cell responses. In healthy vaccine recipients, vaccine-induced clones were almost all SARS-CoV-2 mono-reactive, with only 1 of 255 being cross-reactive with common cold coronaviruses. The study was limited by a small number of convalescent patients, and early post-infection timepoints were lacking.

The sequenced sample was CD4+ T cells from PBMCs cultured with HCoV-NL63 spike peptides, obtained after COVID-19 vaccination. The cell subset or site label, as the study defines it: HCoV-NL63 spike overlapping peptide pool stimulation. The chain is encoded by TRBV4-1 joined to TRBJ2-2; the D call is possibly TRBD1 or TRBD2, each sharing 6 bases. The source is a human donor who received a COVID-19 vaccine. Some clones in this sample may be carry-over from other donors' samples. The nucleotide sequence reads as follows: TGCGCCAGCACAAAGGGGGAGGCTAACACCGGGGAGCTGTTTTTT. The translation is CASTKGEANTGELFF.